Presented here are 11 T cell receptor beta chains from one specimen sequenced in a study of early T cells in non-severe SARS-CoV-2 infection (dated by TCRdb to 2020 to 2022). Libraries were made using 5' RACE. Data came from a NextSeq 500. The raw public data were reprocessed by TCRdb itself: fastp quality trimming at Q25, MiXCR clonotype calling, in-frame beta chains only. Rows are combined by CDR3 protein, so each entry shows the most common genes and DNA. The sample yields around 66,000 distinct CDR3 sequences; around 5.7% were counted once. The ten largest clones add up to about 3% of the sample. The sequences come from whole blood, collected at baseline. All receptors derive from an adult who was a healthcare worker with PCR-confirmed SARS-CoV-2 infection or an uninfected control (not recorded which).

The chain carries TRBV9 and TRBJ1-2; 7 bases fit TRBD1. V lost 3 bases and J lost 0; bases outside the gene matches: 8. The CDR3 length is 16 residues. Per germline, CDR1 SGDLS and CDR2 YYNGEE. CDR3 bases: TGTGCCAGCAGCGCCCGGGGGGACAGAGCTAACTATGGCTACACCTTC. As protein: CASSARGDRANYGYTF.

This chain uses TRBV28 with TRBJ2-7, with 7 bases identical to TRBD1. This CDR3 spans 18 amino acids. With V trimmed by 2 bases and J by 3 bases, 16 bases remained unmatched. Germline V gene sequence: CDR1 MDHEN, CDR2 SYDVKM. This CDR3 reads CASSLDLDIGTENYEQYF. DNA for the CDR3: TGTGCCAGCAGTTTAGATCTTGATATCGGGACAGAGAACTACGAGCAGTACTTC.

Regarding this clonotype: A read error is possible here, since a much larger clone lies one base away. This chain joins TRBV6-1 and TRBJ2-7; possible D gene TRBD1, 6 bases. The V end lost 2 bases, the J end lost 5 bases, and 13 bases lay between the germline ends. This CDR3 has 14 amino acids. CDR1 is MNHNS and CDR2 is SASEGT in the germline V gene. The chain's CDR3 is CASSEPNRDHEQYF. CDR3 DNA: TGTGCCAGCAGTGAACCCAACAGGGACCACGAGCAGTACTTC.

The table lists this clonotype with a few counts. This chain links TRBV28 with TRBJ2-2, with 8 bases fitting TRBD1. The V segment lost 5 bases and the J segment 2 bases; nucleotides outside the gene matches: 7. The CDR3 is made up of 16 amino acids. Germline V gene lookup returns CDR1 MDHEN and CDR2 SYDVKM. CDR3 amino acids: CASSPPGQANTGELFF. The CDR3 region has the DNA TGTGCCAGCAGTCCCCCGGGACAGGCTAACACCGGGGAGCTGTTTTTT.

This clonotype was recorded at least ten times. The gene calls are TRBV5-6 and TRBJ2-7, with TRBD1 matching over 9 bases. This CDR3 region has 14 residues. After removal of 3 bases from V and 4 bases from J, the junction contained 5 bases not matched to a gene. Germline CDR1 SGHDT, CDR2 YYEEEE. CDR3: CASSWGTGLYEQYF. The CDR3, as DNA: TGTGCCAGCAGCTGGGGGACAGGGCTATACGAGCAGTACTTC. The full variable domain, completed using reference TRBV5-6 and TRBJ2-7, is DAGVTQSPTHLIKTRGQQVTLRCSPKSGHDTVSWYQQALGQGPQFIFQYYEEEERQRGNFPDRFSGHQFPNYSSELNVNALLLGDSALYLCASSWGTGLYEQYFGPGTRLTVT.

There are many counts of this clonotype. V gene TRBV6-5 combines with J gene TRBJ2-7; 7 nucleotides line up with TRBD2. The trim removed 2 bases at V and 4 bases at J, leaving 5 bases unmatched. The germline gives CDR1 MNHEY, CDR2 SVGAGI. The CDR3 loop spans 14 amino acids. This chain's CDR3 is CASSYRRGGYEQYF. Here the CDR3 DNA reads TGTGCCAGCAGTTACCGAAGGGGAGGGTACGAGCAGTACTTC.

This clonotype was recorded at least ten times. The rearrangement joins TRBV5-1 to TRBJ1-2; the D is unclear. The V gene lost 0 bases and the J gene lost 2 bases, with 8 bases spanning the gap. This CDR3 is 14 amino acids long. The V gene's germline CDR1 is SGHRS and CDR2 YFSETQ. CDR3 nucleotides: TGCGCCAGCAGCTTGGGGGCCGAAAACTATGGCTACACCTTC. Translation: CASSLGAENYGYTF. Variable domain in full (rest from reference TRBV5-1 and TRBJ1-2): KAGVTQTPRYLIKTRGQQVTLSCSPISGHRSVSWYQQTPGQGLQFLFEYFSETQRNKGNFPGRFSGRQFSNSRSEMNVSTLELGDSALYLCASSLGAENYGYTFGSGTRLTVV.

This clonotype appeared many times. This chain links TRBV7-9 with TRBJ2-1, with 7 bases that match TRBD2. This CDR3 is built from 18 residues. CDR1 is SEHNR, CDR2 FQNEAQ, per germline (reference sequence). V gave up 1 base and J gave up 8 bases; unmatched junction bases: 17. CDR3 amino acids: CASSLDRPSGFPGDEQFF. The DNA for the CDR3 is TGTGCCAGCAGCTTAGATAGGCCTAGCGGCTTCCCCGGGGATGAGCAGTTCTTC.

This clonotype occurred many times. The CDR3 DNA follows: TGTGCCAGCAGCCTAATTATGAACACTGAAGCTTTCTTT. Encoded protein: CASSLIMNTEAFF. The rearrangement links TRBV5-5 to TRBJ1-1; D not resolved. Trimming stripped 4 bases from V and 0 bases from J, with 7 bases between. The CDR3 extends over 13 amino acids. The germline V gene has CDR1 SGHKS and CDR2 YYEKEE (reference sequence).

Judged by abundance, this clonotype is medium-sized. This chain uses TRBV12-3 or TRBV12-4 with TRBJ2-6, with 7 bases aligning to TRBD1. CDR3 length equals 16 residues. After removal of 4 bases from V and 0 bases from J, the junction contained 3 bases not matched to a gene. CDR3 protein: CASSWTGLSGANVLTF. CDR3 sequence (DNA): TGTGCCAGCAGTTGGACAGGCCTCTCTGGGGCCAACGTCCTGACTTTC.

Notes on this clonotype: A read error may be the cause here, since a much bigger clone is one base away. This sequence joins TRBV20-1 and TRBJ1-1, with D possibly matching TRBD1 (6 bases). The CDR3 is 13 residues long. Germline values: CDR1 DFQATT, CDR2 SNEGSKA (reference sequence). V was cut by 5 bases and J by 4 bases, with 14 bases left in between. The CDR3 nucleotides are TGCAGTGCTTGGCAGGGGCCGACCACTGAAGCTTTCTTT. It translates to CSAWQGPTTEAFF.